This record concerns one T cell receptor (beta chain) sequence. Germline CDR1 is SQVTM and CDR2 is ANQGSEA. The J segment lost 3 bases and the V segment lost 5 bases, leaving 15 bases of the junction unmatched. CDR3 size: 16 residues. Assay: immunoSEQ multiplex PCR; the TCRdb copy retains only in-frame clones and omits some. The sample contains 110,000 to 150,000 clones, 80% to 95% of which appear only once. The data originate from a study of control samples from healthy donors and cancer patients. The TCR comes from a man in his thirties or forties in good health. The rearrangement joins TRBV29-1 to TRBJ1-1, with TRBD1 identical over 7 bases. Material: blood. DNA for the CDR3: TGCAGCGTTAGGGACAGAAGTGTGGGATTGGACACTGAAGCTTTCTTT. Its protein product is CSVRDRSVGLDTEAFF.